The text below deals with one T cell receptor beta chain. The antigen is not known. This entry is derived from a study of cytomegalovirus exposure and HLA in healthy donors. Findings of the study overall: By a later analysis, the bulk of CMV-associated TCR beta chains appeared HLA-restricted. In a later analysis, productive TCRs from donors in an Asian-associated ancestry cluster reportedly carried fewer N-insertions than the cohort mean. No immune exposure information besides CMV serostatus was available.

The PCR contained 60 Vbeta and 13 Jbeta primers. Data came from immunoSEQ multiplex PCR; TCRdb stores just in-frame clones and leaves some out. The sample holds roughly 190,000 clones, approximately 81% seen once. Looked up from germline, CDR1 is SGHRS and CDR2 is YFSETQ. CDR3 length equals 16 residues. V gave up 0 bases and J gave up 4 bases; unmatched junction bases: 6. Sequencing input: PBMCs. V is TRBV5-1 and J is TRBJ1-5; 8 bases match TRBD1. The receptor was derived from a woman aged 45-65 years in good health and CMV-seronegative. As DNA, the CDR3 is TGCGCCAGCAGCTTGGTCCCCCAGGGGGCAAATCAGCCCCAGCATTTT. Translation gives CASSLVPQGANQPQHF. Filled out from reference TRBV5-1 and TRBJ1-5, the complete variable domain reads KAGVTQTPRYLIKTRGQQVTLSCSPISGHRSVSWYQQTPGQGLQFLFEYFSETQRNKGNFPGRFSGRQFSNSRSEMNVSTLELGDSALYLCASSLVPQGANQPQHFGDGTRLSIL.